A selection of T cell receptor beta chains follows, all from one sample in a study of shared clonotypes between healthy human individuals. Measured with immunoSEQ multiplex PCR; TCRdb has only the in-frame clones, and not every one. The data contain about 1.9 million clones, about 93% of them seen just once; the ten biggest clones take up under 2%. The sequencing input was naive CD8+ T cells from PBMCs. The receptors stem from a young man in good health. Some clones in this sample may be carry-over from other donors' samples. Each CDR3 is given with its conserved first and last residue. Each record gives: CDR3 length, J gene, V gene, clone size, D gene, CDR3 protein, CDR3 DNA. A D gene is named only where the DNA matches it firmly. A row's size may be missing; if present it is once, few, many or a size class.

14,TRBJ1-1,TRBV4-2,.,.,CASSQTDTNTEAFF,TGTGCCAGCAGCCAAACGGACACCAACACTGAAGCTTTCTTT
12,TRBJ1-1,TRBV30,.,.,CAWSPPSTEAFF,TGTGCCTGGAGTCCCCCGAGCACTGAAGCTTTCTTT
12,TRBJ2-1,TRBV19,.,.,CASSHGGNEQFF,TGTGCCAGTAGTCATGGGGGGAATGAGCAGTTCTTC
13,TRBJ2-7,TRBV25-1,.,.,CASSESNSYEQYF,TGTGCCAGCAGTGAATCGAACAGCTACGAGCAGTACTTC
16,TRBJ2-3,TRBV7-3,.,TRBD2,CASSPSGTSNTDTQYF,TGTGCCAGCAGCCCCTCCGGGACTAGCAACACAGATACGCAGTATTTT
11,TRBJ2-2,TRBV19,.,.,CASSISGWLFF,TGTGCCAGTAGTATTTCGGGGTGGCTGTTTTTT
17,TRBJ1-2,TRBV4-1,once,.,CASSQVAQGLGNYGYTF,TGCGCCAGCAGCCAAGTAGCCCAGGGGTTGGGAAACTATGGCTACACCTTC
15,TRBJ1-5,TRBV5-4,.,.,CASSFGGESNQPQHF,TGTGCCAGCAGCTTTGGGGGTGAAAGCAATCAGCCCCAGCATTTT
15,TRBJ1-2,TRBV7-9,.,TRBD1,CASSLRGQGASGYTF,TGTGCCAGCAGCTTACGGGGTCAGGGGGCGTCCGGCTACACCTTC
14,TRBJ2-7,TRBV7-9,.,.,CASSSEFGVREQYF,TGTGCCAGCAGCTCAGAATTCGGGGTTAGGGAGCAGTACTTC
14,TRBJ2-7,TRBV4-2,.,.,CASSQDEGAYEQYF,TGTGCCAGCAGCCAAGATGAGGGAGCCTACGAGCAGTACTTC
14,TRBJ2-7,TRBV28,.,TRBD1,CASSFLQGANEQYF,TGTGCCAGCAGTTTTCTCCAGGGGGCAAACGAGCAGTACTTC
15,TRBJ2-7,TRBV15,.,TRBD1,CATSTRDRAPYEQYF,TGTGCCACCAGCACCCGCGACAGGGCTCCTTACGAGCAGTACTTC
14,TRBJ2-1,TRBV13,.,.,CASTYPTPYNEQFF,TGTGCCAGCACCTACCCCACCCCTTACAATGAGCAGTTCTTC
12,TRBJ2-7,TRBV2,.,.,CASSKGSYEQYF,TGTGCCAGCAGTAAGGGCAGCTACGAGCAGTACTTC
16,TRBJ2-7,TRBV28,.,TRBD1,CASSFHPRQGIYEQYF,TGTGCCAGCAGTTTCCACCCCCGACAGGGGATTTACGAGCAGTACTTC
13,TRBJ1-3,TRBV6-5,.,.,CASGPFSGNTIYF,TGTGCCAGCGGGCCCTTCTCTGGAAACACCATATATTTT
18,TRBJ2-1,TRBV11-2,.,TRBD2,CASSLASPQTSGLNEQFF,TGTGCCAGCAGCTTAGCCTCGCCGCAGACTAGCGGACTAAATGAGCAGTTCTTC
12,TRBJ2-3,TRBV2,.,.,CAFEIGTDTQYF,TGTGCCTTCGAAATTGGCACAGATACGCAGTATTTT
12,TRBJ1-3,TRBV6-6,.,.,CASSEGGNTIYF,TGTGCCAGCAGCGAAGGGGGAAACACCATATATTTT
15,TRBJ1-3,TRBV6-5,.,.,CASSYMGGVGNTIYF,TGTGCCAGCAGTTACATGGGAGGGGTTGGAAACACCATATATTTT
15,TRBJ1-2,TRBV29-1,.,.,CSVEEVAGRGYGYTF,TGCAGCGTTGAAGAGGTGGCAGGGAGAGGCTATGGCTACACCTTC
14,TRBJ2-3,TRBV27,.,.,CASSTRDSTDTQYF,TGTGCCAGCAGTACCCGGGACAGCACAGATACGCAGTATTTT
14,TRBJ1-1,TRBV27,.,.,CASSRGPASTEAFF,TGTGCCAGCAGCCGCGGCCCAGCGAGCACTGAAGCTTTCTTT
17,TRBJ2-2,TRBV7-3,.,TRBD2,CASSLTLGLAGTGELFF,TGTGCCAGCAGCTTAACGTTAGGACTAGCGGGGACCGGGGAGCTGTTTTTT
16,TRBJ2-3,TRBV5-1,.,.,CASSLAEGGGTDTQYF,TGCGCCAGCAGCTTGGCCGAGGGGGGTGGCACAGATACGCAGTATTTT
15,TRBJ2-5,TRBV9,.,TRBD2,CASSVGSGSRETQYF,TGTGCCAGCAGCGTAGGTAGCGGGAGTAGAGAGACCCAGTACTTC
17,TRBJ1-4,TRBV27,.,TRBD1,CASSLLSPTGINEKLFF,TGTGCCAGCAGTTTATTATCACCGACAGGGATAAATGAAAAACTGTTTTTT
15,TRBJ1-1,TRBV10-3,few,.,CAISVKPGPDTEAFF,TGTGCCATCAGTGTCAAGCCGGGACCGGACACTGAAGCTTTCTTT
14,TRBJ1-1,TRBV6-4,.,.,CAYSAGGMNTEAFF,TGTGCCTACAGTGCCGGGGGAATGAACACTGAAGCTTTCTTT
13,TRBJ2-1,TRBV15,.,TRBD2,CATSEELAGEQFF,TGTGCCACCAGCGAAGAGTTAGCGGGAGAGCAGTTCTTC
16,TRBJ1-1,TRBV27,.,.,CASSLRGADWNTEAFF,TGTGCCAGCAGTTTACGAGGGGCGGATTGGAACACTGAAGCTTTCTTT
15,TRBJ2-7,TRBV2,once,.,CASTEVGQSPYEQYF,TGTGCCAGCACCGAAGTGGGCCAGTCCCCCTACGAGCAGTACTTC
12,TRBJ2-7,TRBV30,.,.,CAWSETDYEQYF,TGTGCCTGGAGTGAAACAGACTACGAGCAGTACTTC
20,TRBJ2-2,TRBV9,.,TRBD2,CASSVGLVISDGANTGELFF,TGTGCCAGCAGCGTTGGACTAGTGATTTCCGACGGCGCGAACACCGGGGAGCTGTTTTTT
15,TRBJ2-6,TRBV9,.,.,CASSVEASGANVLTF,TGTGCCAGCAGCGTAGAGGCCTCTGGGGCCAACGTCCTGACTTTC
14,TRBJ2-2,TRBV7-8,.,.,CASSLRQVAGELFF,TGTGCCAGCAGCTTAAGACAGGTCGCCGGGGAGCTGTTTTTT
13,TRBJ2-7,TRBV27,.,TRBD2,CATTSGRGDEQYF,TGTGCCACGACTAGCGGGAGAGGGGACGAGCAGTACTTC
17,TRBJ2-7,TRBV4-3,.,.,CASSQAKTGRSSYEQYF,TGCGCCAGCAGCCAAGCAAAAACAGGTAGAAGCTCCTACGAGCAGTACTTC
14,TRBJ2-1,TRBV27,.,TRBD1,CASSLGDSYNEQFF,TGTGCCAGCAGTTTAGGGGACAGCTACAATGAGCAGTTCTTC
11,TRBJ2-2,TRBV29-1,.,.,CSVVPRGELFF,TGCAGCGTTGTGCCCCGCGGGGAGCTGTTTTTT
14,TRBJ1-4,TRBV15,.,.,CATSRTGTYEKLFF,TGTGCCACCAGCAGAACAGGAACCTATGAAAAACTGTTTTTT
14,TRBJ2-4,TRBV10-1,.,.,CASSEANFGDIQYF,TGCGCCAGCAGTGAGGCGAACTTCGGGGACATTCAGTACTTC
15,TRBJ1-4,TRBV7-9,.,.,CASSPTGPTNEKLFF,TGTGCCAGCAGCCCAACAGGGCCAACTAATGAAAAACTGTTTTTT
15,TRBJ2-7,TRBV4-3,.,.,CASSQERKRGYEQYF,TGCGCCAGCAGCCAAGAGAGAAAACGGGGCTACGAGCAGTACTTC
16,TRBJ2-2,TRBV5-4,.,TRBD2,CASSLGLAGYTGELFF,TGTGCCAGCAGCTTGGGGCTAGCGGGCTACACCGGGGAGCTGTTTTTT
15,TRBJ1-1,TRBV7-6,.,.,CASSPPGELNTEAFF,TGTGCCAGCAGCCCTCCCGGGGAGCTGAACACTGAAGCTTTCTTT
18,TRBJ2-1,TRBV27,.,TRBD2,CASSFVKVAGPSPNEQFF,TGTGCCAGCAGTTTCGTTAAGGTAGCGGGACCTTCTCCCAATGAGCAGTTCTTC